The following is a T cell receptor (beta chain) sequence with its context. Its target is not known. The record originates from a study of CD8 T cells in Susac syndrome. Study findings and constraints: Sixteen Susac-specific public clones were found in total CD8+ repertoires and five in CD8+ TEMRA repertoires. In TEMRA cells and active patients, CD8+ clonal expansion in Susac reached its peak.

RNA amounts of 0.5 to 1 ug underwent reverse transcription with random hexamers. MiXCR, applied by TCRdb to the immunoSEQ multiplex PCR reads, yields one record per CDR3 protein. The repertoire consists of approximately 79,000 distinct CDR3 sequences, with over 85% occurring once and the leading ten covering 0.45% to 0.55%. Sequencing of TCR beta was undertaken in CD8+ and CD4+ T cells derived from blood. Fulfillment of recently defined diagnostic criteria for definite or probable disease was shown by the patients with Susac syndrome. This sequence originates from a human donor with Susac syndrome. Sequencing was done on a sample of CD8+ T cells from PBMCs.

The CDR3 DNA sequence: TGTGCCAGCAGTTTTACTAGCGGGGGAGAAGAGACCCAGTACTTC. Translation gives CASSFTSGGEETQYF. This chain links TRBV7-9 with TRBJ2-5, with 11 bases identical to TRBD2. CDR3 length: 15 residues. Germline V lookup: CDR1 SEHNR, CDR2 FQNEAQ (reference sequence). Trimming cost V 6 bases and J 3 bases; bases outside gene matches: 6.